The present TCR beta chain was sequenced within a study of T cells after yellow fever vaccination. Each CDR3 protein is one row after TCRdb ran MiXCR on the 5' RACE reads. The sample consists of about 500,000 distinct CDR3 sequences, roughly a sixth of them appearing once. Study-wide findings and caveats: Compared with primary, the secondary response was weaker and peaked at day 5, not 15. Post-booster samples contained most primary-vaccination clones (more than 95% CD4, roughly 88% CD8).

Germline V CDR1 and CDR2: SGHRS, YFSETQ. Trimming removed 2 bases from V and 6 bases from J, with 15 bases in between. This CDR3 has 15 residues. As to this clonotype: Its antigen is currently unknown.

The receptor's source is a man between 18 and 35 years old who received the YFV17D yellow fever vaccine. Sequenced here: PBMCs, sampled 5 days after the first yellow fever vaccination. The rearrangement links TRBV5-1 to TRBJ2-1, with D possibly TRBD2 on 7 matching bases. CDR3 sequence: CASSFSGGATNEQFF. The CDR3 nucleotides are TGCGCCAGCAGCTTCTCGGGGGGCGCGACCAATGAGCAGTTCTTC.